This TCR beta chain was identified in a study of STAT5B mutations in CD4+ large granular lymphocyte leukemia. The CDR3 runs 15 residues. CDR1 is SGHNT and CDR2 is YENEEA in the germline V gene. The J segment lost 0 bases and the V segment lost 6 bases, leaving 4 bases of the junction unmatched. Comment on this clone: Its antigen remains unknown.

Study-level findings and limits: Over 20% of private leukemic clonotypes occurred rarely in other patients' non-leukemic repertoires.

Clones were sequenced by immunoSEQ multiplex PCR, and TCRdb holds only the in-frame ones, with some missing. This table has approximately 31,000 clones, about two thirds appearing once. What was sequenced was CD4+ T cells from blood buffy coats. The clonotype originates from a human donor in good health. The chain links TRBV11-3 to TRBJ2-1, with 8 bases lining up with TRBD2. The CDR3 reads CASSLAGLSYNEQFF. The CDR3 DNA sequence: TGTGCCAGCAGTCTAGCGGGCCTCTCCTACAATGAGCAGTTCTTC.